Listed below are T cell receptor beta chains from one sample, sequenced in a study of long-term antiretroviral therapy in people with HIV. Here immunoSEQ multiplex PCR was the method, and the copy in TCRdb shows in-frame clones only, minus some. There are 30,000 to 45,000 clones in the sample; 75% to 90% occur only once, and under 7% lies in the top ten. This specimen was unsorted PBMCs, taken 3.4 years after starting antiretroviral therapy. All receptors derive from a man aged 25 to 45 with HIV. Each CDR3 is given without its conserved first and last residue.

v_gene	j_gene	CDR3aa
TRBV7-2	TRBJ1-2	ATGSYLYGYT
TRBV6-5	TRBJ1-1	ASSYFAGTANTEAF
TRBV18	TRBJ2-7	ASSPLGREGEQY
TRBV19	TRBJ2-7	ASSIDSGWGDEQY
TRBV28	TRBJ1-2	ASSSRGQGGGYT
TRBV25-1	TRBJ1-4	ASSPNFNEKLF
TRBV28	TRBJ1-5	ASGDIVRPPQH
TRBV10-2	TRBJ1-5	ASSGGQGHGQPQH
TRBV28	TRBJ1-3	ASSLTGNTIY
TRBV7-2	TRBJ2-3	ASSLDTSGTDTQY
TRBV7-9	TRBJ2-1	ASRPNGGERSNEQF
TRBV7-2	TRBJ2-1	ASNTRGGVGVNEQF
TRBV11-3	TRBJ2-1	ASSSGLAAYNEQF
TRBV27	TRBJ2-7	ASRTGSYEQY
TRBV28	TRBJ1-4	ASSLPGKGLF
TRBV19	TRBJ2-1	ASSIEGASGLPEQF
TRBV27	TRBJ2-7	ASSASSGPTLYEQY
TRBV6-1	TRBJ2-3	ASRAQLTQY
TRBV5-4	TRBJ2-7	ASSFWDRAYEQY
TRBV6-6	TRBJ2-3	ASSYLAGGTDTQY
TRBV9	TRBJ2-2	ASSETGGAAGELF
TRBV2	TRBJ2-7	ASSGQSYEQY
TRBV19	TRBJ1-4	ASNGGRTGTDEKLF
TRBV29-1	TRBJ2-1	SVAPFWTGPDNEQF
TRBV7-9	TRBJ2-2	ASSLVGAGANTGELF
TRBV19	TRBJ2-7	ASSSGKAYEQY
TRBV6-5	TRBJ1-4	ASSYRQGHEKLF
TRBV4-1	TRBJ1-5	ASSHPQGSQPQH
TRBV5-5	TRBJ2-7	ASSLGGGLAAYEQY
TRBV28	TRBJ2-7	ASSFGGFNEQY
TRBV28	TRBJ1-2	ASSLEQGWRYT
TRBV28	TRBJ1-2	ASSLGWQGYGYT